The 9 T cell receptor beta chains presented below share a single source sample, sequenced in a study of low-dose radiotherapy and immunotherapy resistance in tumors. Time point denoted: after trial treatment. As for treatment: LDRT plus nivolumab, ipilimumab, low-dose cyclophosphamide and aspirin (RACIN trial). Primers targeting TRAV and TRBV primed first-strand cDNA, covering alpha and beta chains. The authors amplified TCRs for 20 PCR cycles with a constant-region primer and a V-primer adapter. MiXCR was run by TCRdb on the reads, yielding one entry per CDR3 protein. The data contain roughly 100,000 distinct CDR3 sequences, roughly 19% of them singletons. The material sequenced was PBMCs, taken after low-dose radiotherapy plus immunotherapy. Every receptor here comes from a female donor with ovarian cancer.

This clonotype was counted between two and nine times. The chain combines TRBV20-1 with TRBJ2-7; perhaps TRBD2 as D (6 bases). Per the germline V gene, CDR1 is DFQATT and CDR2 is SNEGSKA (reference sequence). This CDR3 contains 15 residues. Trimming stripped 3 bases from V and 2 bases from J, with 17 bases between. Here the CDR3 DNA reads TGCAGTGCTAGGTCCCCCAACGGGAGTCCCTACGAGCAGTACTTC. Protein: CSARSPNGSPYEQYF.

This clonotype was counted between two and nine times. CDR3 in DNA: TGCAGTGCTGGACGACTGACTTGGAATGAGCAGTTCTTC. Translation gives CSAGRLTWNEQFF. This chain uses TRBV20-1 with TRBJ2-1; D is uncertain. This CDR3 region has 13 residues. Germline values: CDR1 DFQATT, CDR2 SNEGSKA (reference sequence). The germline V and J ends were trimmed by 5 bases and 7 bases, with 15 bases remaining between them.

For the CDR3, the DNA is TGTGCCAGTAGTATAAGGGAGGGGCCCTATGGCTACACCTTC. Protein sequence: CASSIREGPYGYTF. This chain uses TRBV19 with TRBJ1-2; possibly TRBD1 for D (5 bases). Trimming removed 2 bases at V and 4 bases at J, with 11 bases between. The germline V gene has CDR1 LNHDA and CDR2 SQIVND (reference sequence). The CDR3 totals 14 residues.

This clonotype has at least ten counts. The rearrangement uses TRBV19 and TRBJ1-4; no firm D call. The V end lost 6 bases, the J end lost 7 bases, and 18 bases lay between the germline ends. This CDR3 has 15 amino acids. Germline assignment: CDR1 LNHDA and CDR2 SQIVND (reference sequence). The CDR3 here is CASRFQNDGGEKLFF. DNA for the CDR3: TGTGCCAGTAGGTTCCAAAACGACGGAGGTGAAAAACTGTTTTTT. Together with reference TRBV19 and TRBJ1-4, the CDR3 gives the full variable domain: DGGITQSPKYLFRKEGQNVTLSCEQNLNHDAMYWYRQDPGQGLRLIYYSQIVNDFQKGDIAEGYSVSREKKESFPLTVTSAQKNPTAFYLCASRFQNDGGEKLFFGSGTQLSVL.

This clonotype was detected ten times or more. The V gene is TRBV19, the J gene TRBJ1-3; D ambiguous. V was cut by 9 bases and J by 5 bases, with 17 bases left in between. This CDR3 has 14 amino acids. Germline V lookup: CDR1 LNHDA, CDR2 SQIVND (reference sequence). The CDR3 protein is CASNPGRERNTIYF. CDR3 sequence (DNA): TGTGCCAGCAACCCCGGGAGGGAGAGAAACACCATATATTTT.

This chain links TRBV20-1 with TRBJ2-7; 8 bases line up with TRBD2. Unmatched junction bases numbered 11, after V lost 5 bases and J lost 2 bases. There are 15 residues in the CDR3. Germline V lookup: CDR1 DFQATT, CDR2 SNEGSKA (reference sequence). DNA for the CDR3: TGCAGTGCTCGGCCTGGCGGGGGGACCACCTACGAGCAGTACTTC. Residues: CSARPGGGTTYEQYF.

This clonotype has ten or more counts. This chain joins TRBV6-5 and TRBJ1-5, with TRBD1 matching 11 bases. Germline CDR1 reads MNHEY; CDR2 reads SVGAGI. V lost 5 bases to trimming and J lost 7 bases; unmatched junction nucleotides: 7. The CDR3 sequence is 15 residues long. Written as DNA, the CDR3 is TGTGCCAGCAGTCCCACGGGACAGGGGGAACAGCCCCAGCATTTT. Translation: CASSPTGQGEQPQHF.

This chain joins TRBV29-1 and TRBJ1-1, with 8 bases aligning to TRBD1. Germline CDR1 is SQVTM and CDR2 is ANQGSEA. The CDR3 extends over 15 amino acids. The V and J ends lost 6 bases and 6 bases, in that order; junction bases with no gene match: 15. CDR3 in amino acids: CSVQTRDRTYPEAFF. CDR3 coding DNA: TGCAGCGTCCAAACCCGGGACAGGACCTACCCTGAAGCTTTCTTT.

This clonotype was counted a few times. This may arise from a read error, as a much more abundant clone is one base away. CDR3 in DNA: TGTGCCAGCAGCGTGGGCGGGATCGGCCAGCAGTTCTTC. This gives the protein CASSVGGIGQQFF. V is TRBV7-2 and J is TRBJ2-1, with TRBD2 as a possible D gene (6 bases). The CDR3 runs 13 residues. Trimming removed 5 bases at V and 11 bases at J, with 16 bases between. CDR1 and CDR2 (germline): SGHTA, FQGNSA.